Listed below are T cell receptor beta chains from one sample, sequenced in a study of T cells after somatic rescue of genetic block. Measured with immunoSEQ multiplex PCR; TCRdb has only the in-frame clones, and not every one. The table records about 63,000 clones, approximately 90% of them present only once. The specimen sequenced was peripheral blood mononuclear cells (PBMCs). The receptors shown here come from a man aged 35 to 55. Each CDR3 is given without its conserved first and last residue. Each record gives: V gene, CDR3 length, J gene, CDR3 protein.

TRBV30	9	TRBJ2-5	AWSVLETQY
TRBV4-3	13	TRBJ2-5	ASSRLLGDEETQY
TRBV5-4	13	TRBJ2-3	ASSAAGLDPDTQY
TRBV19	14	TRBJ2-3	ASSERDRAFADTQY
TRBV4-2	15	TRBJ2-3	ASSQASGGAGEDTQY
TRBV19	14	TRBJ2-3	ASSKGTSGGADTQY
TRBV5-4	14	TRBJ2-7	ASSLFSGGPAYEQY
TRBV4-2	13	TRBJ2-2	ASSRFPRDTGELF
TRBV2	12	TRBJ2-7	ATVIVQVTYEQY
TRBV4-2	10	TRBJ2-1	ASSTGGDEQF
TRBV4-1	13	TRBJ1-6	ASSQFSIGDSPLH
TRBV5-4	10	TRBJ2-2	ASIGGIGELF
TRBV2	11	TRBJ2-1	ASRFRTSGNQF
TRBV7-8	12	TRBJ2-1	ASSLPGRRNEQF
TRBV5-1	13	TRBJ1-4	ASSNDRAFNEKLF
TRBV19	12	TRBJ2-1	ASSWAGLIYEQF
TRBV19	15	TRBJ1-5	ASRTGKSARSNQPQH
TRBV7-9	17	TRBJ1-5	ASSLVRTGGFYSNQPQH
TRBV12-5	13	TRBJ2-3	ASGPRDRGSDTQY
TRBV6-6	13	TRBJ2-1	ASRDRGSSYNEQF
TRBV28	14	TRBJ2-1	ASSLIAGASYNEQF
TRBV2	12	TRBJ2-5	ASRWRTEQETQY